A single T cell receptor (beta chain) is shown here with its context. Its specificity is not known. There are 15 residues in the CDR3. J lost 10 bases, V lost 5 bases, and 8 bases had no gene match. Germline V CDR1 and CDR2: PRHDT, FYEKMQ (reference sequence). This sample was included in a study of T cell repertoires in cytomegalovirus infection. Study information: It was the public TCR beta signatures that indicated both CMV infection and matching HLA type. Whole-study findings and limits: The ex vivo response was dominated by HLA-C-restricted CMV-specific TCR beta clonotypes. Public TCR beta family frequency separated CMV-and-HLA carriers, including in an independent cohort.

TCRdb re-derived calls from the reads in MiXCR, one entry per CDR3 protein. Seen here are some 450,000 distinct CDR3 sequences, 30% to 40% observed once, and the top ten hold roughly an eighth. This TCR was sampled from a human donor in good health (CMV status not recorded). Some clones in this sample may be carry-over from other donors' samples. Sequencing was done on a sample of PBMCs. The genes are TRBV13 and TRBJ1-6, with 10 nucleotides matching TRBD1. In DNA, the CDR3 is TGTGCCAGCAGCACCGGGGACAGGGGACAATCACCCCTCCACTTT. It is translated as CASSTGDRGQSPLHF.